The 25 T cell receptor beta chains below all came from one sample that was sequenced in a study of blood T cells in healthy people across ages. A second PCR of 7 to 11 cycles used a sample-barcoded 5' primer and a J-beta primer mix. Via MiXCR, TCRdb re-called the 5' RACE reads, giving one row per CDR3 protein. The repertoire holds around 1,900,000 distinct CDR3 sequences, with 35% to 50% as singletons. Sequenced sample: blood. Receptors were obtained from a human donor in good health.

This clonotype has a handful of counts. The V gene is TRBV7-6, the J gene TRBJ2-7; D might be TRBD1 (5 bases). The V gene lost 5 bases and the J gene lost 4 bases, with 12 bases spanning the gap. Per the germline V gene, CDR1 is SGHVS and CDR2 is FNYEAQ. The CDR3 extends over 13 amino acids. The DNA for the CDR3 is TGTGCCAGCAGCCCCACAGGTTATTACGAGCAGTACTTC. Protein product: CASSPTGYYEQYF. Using reference TRBV7-6 and TRBJ2-7 for the parts outside the CDR3, the full variable domain is GAGVSQSPRYKVTKRGQDVALRCDPISGHVSLYWYRQALGQGPEFLTYFNYEAQQDKSGLPNDRFSAERPEGSISTLTIQRTEQRDSAMYRCASSPTGYYEQYFGPGTRLTVT.

In this sample, this clonotype turned up a few times. V and J are TRBV20-1 and TRBJ2-4; 7 nucleotides agree with TRBD2. The end of the DNA is better explained by TRBJ2-5, so the J call may be wrong. The CDR3 covers 14 residues. Germline-derived CDR1 and CDR2 are DFQATT and SNEGSKA (reference sequence). The CDR3 spells CSARDPGTTETQYF. CDR3 coding DNA: TGCAGTGCTAGAGATCCGGGGACTACAGAGACCCAGTACTTC.

Only a few counts were recorded for this clonotype. The V and J genes are TRBV6-2 or TRBV6-3 and TRBJ1-1, with 7 bases lining up with TRBD1. Trimming cost V 6 bases and J 2 bases; bases outside gene matches: 9. The length of the CDR3 is 15 residues. Germline V gives CDR1 MNHEY, CDR2 SVGEGT. DNA of the CDR3: TGTGCCAGCAGCACACAGGGGAGGGGAAACACTGAAGCTTTCTTT. It encodes CASSTQGRGNTEAFF.

The rearrangement joins TRBV5-1 to TRBJ2-6; 10 nucleotides agree with TRBD1. V lost 4 bases and J lost 2; bases outside the gene matches: 3. The germline V gene encodes CDR1 SGHRS and CDR2 YFSETQ. This CDR3 region has 16 residues. The CDR3 sequence: CASSGGQGAGANVLTF. The CDR3 DNA reads as TGCGCCAGCAGCGGAGGACAGGGGGCTGGGGCCAACGTCCTGACTTTC.

Concerning this clonotype itself: A read error may account for a junction end that differs from germline. This chain's CDR3 is CASRQDAGLRGNQPQHF. The CDR3, as DNA: TGCGCCAGCAGACAAGATGCCGGGTTACGGGGCAATCAGCCCCAGCATTTT. This chain joins TRBV4-1 and TRBJ1-5; D is uncertain. This CDR3 contains 17 residues. Looked up from germline, CDR1 is MGHRA and CDR2 is YSYEKL.

This clonotype was seen only a few times. V usage is TRBV4-3 and J usage is TRBJ1-4, with D unclear. Germline values: CDR1 LGHNA, CDR2 YSLEER. This CDR3 region has 17 residues. V dropped 0 bases and J dropped 5 bases, with 16 bases sitting between them. The CDR3 coding sequence is TGCGCCAGCAGCCAAGAGGGAGGCGGCGGAGCAAATGAAAAACTGTTTTTT. Protein product: CASSQEGGGGANEKLFF.

CDR3 coding DNA: TGTGCCACCAGCGTCCTCGGGACAGGGTTCTCCTACGAGCAGTTCTTC. Encoded protein: CATSVLGTGFSYEQFF. V is TRBV15 and J is TRBJ2-1; 9 positions agree with TRBD1. Unmatched junction bases numbered 15, after V lost 5 bases and J lost 10 bases. Germline V gene sequence: CDR1 LNHNV, CDR2 YYDKDF (reference sequence). The length of the CDR3 is 16 residues.

The gene calls are TRBV9 and TRBJ2-7; tentative D call: TRBD2 (6 bases). The germline CDR1 and CDR2 sequences are SGDLS and YYNGEE. The CDR3 has 13 amino acids. V was clipped by 3 bases and J by 12 bases, with 19 bases between them. The CDR3 loop is CASSGGETPSLYF. Here the CDR3 DNA reads TGTGCCAGCAGCGGCGGGGAGACACCCAGTCTGTACTTC.

The chain employs TRBV29-1 and TRBJ1-2, with D unclear. Trimming stripped 5 bases from V and 1 base from J, with 11 bases between. From germline, CDR1 is SQVTM and CDR2 ANQGSEA. This CDR3 has 13 residues. The CDR3 region is CSVQPTGNYGYTF. The CDR3 region has the DNA TGCAGCGTTCAACCCACGGGTAACTATGGCTACACCTTC.

This chain uses TRBV5-5 with TRBJ2-4; D is unresolved. Judging by the DNA end, TRBJ2-5 fits better; the J call may be wrong. Germline V gene sequence: CDR1 SGHKS, CDR2 YYEKEE (reference sequence). The CDR3 consists of 14 residues. The CDR3 protein is CASSSRWGEETQYF. The CDR3 bases are TGTGCCAGCAGCTCTAGGTGGGGTGAGGAGACCCAGTACTTC.

V usage is TRBV4-1 and J usage is TRBJ1-2; D uncertain. This CDR3 comprises 14 residues. Germline V gene sequence: CDR1 MGHRA, CDR2 YSYEKL. V was clipped by 4 bases and J by 5 bases, with 14 bases between them. CDR3 sequence reads: CASSLLFESYGYTF. The CDR3 nucleotides are TGCGCCAGCAGCCTTCTTTTCGAGAGTTATGGCTACACCTTC.

The V gene is TRBV4-1, the J gene TRBJ2-1; D perhaps matches TRBD1 (5 bases). This CDR3 is built from 13 residues. Germline CDR1 reads MGHRA; CDR2 reads YSYEKL. The V end was cut by 4 bases, the J end by 13 bases, with 17 bases between. CDR3 sequence reads: CASSPLIRTTQFF. The CDR3 coding sequence is TGCGCCAGCAGCCCCCTGATTCGGACAACCCAGTTCTTC.

V gene TRBV5-1 combines with J gene TRBJ2-1, with 7 bases aligning to TRBD1. Germline V gives CDR1 SGHRS, CDR2 YFSETQ. The trim removed 4 bases at V and 2 bases at J, leaving 6 bases unmatched. The length of the CDR3 is 15 residues. For the CDR3, the DNA is TGCGCCAGCAGCCTGACAGGGAATACCTACAATGAGCAGTTCTTC. It translates to CASSLTGNTYNEQFF.

V usage is TRBV12-3 or TRBV12-4 and J usage is TRBJ1-5, with D perhaps TRBD1 (5 bases). Trimming took 3 bases from V and 2 from J, leaving 11 bases between them. CDR3 length equals 15 residues. In DNA form, the CDR3 reads TGTGCCAGCAGTTTTTCAGGGCGTGGCAATCAGCCCCAGCATTTT. Encoded protein: CASSFSGRGNQPQHF.

This clonotype was seen only a few times. V gene TRBV12-3 or TRBV12-4 combines with J gene TRBJ2-3; 7 bases line up with TRBD1. The CDR3 loop spans 16 amino acids. Losses at the gene ends were 3 bases for V and 1 base for J; bases not matched to a gene: 7. The CDR3 region has the DNA TGTGCCAGCAGTTTTGGGACAGCAATCCGCACAGATACGCAGTATTTT. It is translated as CASSFGTAIRTDTQYF.

The V call is TRBV2, the J call TRBJ2-7; 8 nucleotides agree with TRBD1. This CDR3 is built from 16 residues. Per germline, CDR1 SNHLY and CDR2 FYNNEI. J gave up 3 bases and V 5 bases, and 12 bases lay outside the gene matches. The CDR3 reads CASSRTGFGTSYEQYF. The CDR3 DNA follows: TGTGCCAGCAGTCGGACAGGGTTTGGAACCAGCTACGAGCAGTACTTC.

This clonotype was seen repeatedly, ten times or more. The chain couples TRBV6-5 to TRBJ2-4; maybe TRBD1 (5 bases). Trimming took 4 bases from V and 6 from J, leaving 16 bases between them. This CDR3 has 15 residues. The germline V gene encodes CDR1 MNHEY and CDR2 SVGAGI. The CDR3 DNA is TGTGCCAGCAGTTCCCTAAACCGCCAGGGAAACATTCAGTACTTC. This sequence encodes CASSSLNRQGNIQYF.

This clonotype was seen more than once but under ten times. V gene TRBV7-3 combines with J gene TRBJ2-3; perhaps TRBD2 as D (7 bases). With 3 bases removed from V and 4 bases from J, the gap between germline ends came to 17 bases. The CDR3 consists of 16 residues. The germline gives CDR1 SGHTA, CDR2 FQGTGA. The chain's CDR3 is CASSFGGGASADTQYF. CDR3 sequence (DNA): TGTGCCAGCAGCTTTGGTGGGGGGGCCTCCGCAGATACGCAGTATTTT.

This clonotype was picked up many times. The chain employs TRBV20-1 and TRBJ2-7; 8 positions agree with TRBD1. The CDR3 loop spans 12 amino acids. CDR1 and CDR2 from the germline V gene are DFQATT and SNEGSKA (reference sequence). V gave up 4 bases and J gave up 1 base; unmatched junction bases: 0. Here the CDR3 DNA reads TGCAGTGCTAACAGGGGGTCCTACGAGCAGTACTTC. Its translation is CSANRGSYEQYF.

A few counts support this clonotype. The chain recombines TRBV6-6 with TRBJ1-5, with D possibly being TRBD1 (5 bases). The CDR3 is 16 residues long. Germline lookup yields CDR1 MNHNY and CDR2 SVGAGI (reference sequence). V lost 6 bases and J 1 base, leaving 16 bases between the germline ends. In nucleotides, the CDR3 is TGTGCCAGCAGATCGACTGGGACGGGGAGCAATCAGCCCCAGCATTTT. Translated, it gives CASRSTGTGSNQPQHF.

CDR3 bases: TGCAGTGCCATTAACCTACAGGTTGAGAGCCAGCCCCAGCATTTT. Its protein product is CSAINLQVESQPQHF. The chain uses TRBV20-1 and TRBJ1-5; D possibly corresponds to TRBD1 (5 bases). The germline V gene has CDR1 DFQATT and CDR2 SNEGSKA (reference sequence). The V end was cut by 6 bases, the J end by 7 bases, with 22 bases between. This CDR3 contains 15 residues.

This clonotype appeared a single time. This clone may be a read error of a much larger clone one base away. The V and J genes are TRBV27 and TRBJ2-3; D not certain. The CDR3 has 12 residues. Germline loops: CDR1 MNHEY, CDR2 SMNVEV (reference sequence). Between the trimmed V and J ends, which lost 3 bases and 4 bases, there was a span of 5 bases. The DNA of the CDR3 is TGTGCCAGCAGTTTTAACGCAGATACGCAGTATTTT. This codes for CASSFNADTQYF.

This clonotype was seen once. Because the CDR3 is missing its conserved closing phenylalanine or tryptophan, this is likely a read error. CDR3 in amino acids: CTSSQTVYGYTV. In nucleotides, the CDR3 is TGTACCAGCAGCCAGACCGTGTACGGCTACACCGTC. V gene TRBV28 combines with J gene TRBJ1-2; D is uncertain. CDR1 is MDHEN, CDR2 SYDVKM, per germline. The CDR3 length is 12 residues.

The V and J genes are TRBV7-9 and TRBJ2-1; D possibly matches TRBD1 or TRBD2 (5 bases each). Germline CDR1 SEHNR, CDR2 FQNEAQ (reference sequence). The CDR3 is 16 amino acids. With 3 bases removed from V and 7 bases from J, the gap between germline ends came to 19 bases. The CDR3 sequence is CASSFQRDQVGNEQFF. The CDR3 bases are TGTGCCAGCAGCTTTCAACGGGACCAAGTGGGGAATGAGCAGTTCTTC.

This chain uses TRBV11-3 with TRBJ2-1, with TRBD2 matching over 16 bases. The CDR3 contains 19 residues. Trimming removed 0 bases from V and 7 bases from J; junction bases left unmatched: 9. Per germline, CDR1 SGHNT and CDR2 YENEEA. CDR3 coding DNA: TGTGCCAGCAGCTTAGAGGGGACTAGCGGGGGGGCATTGCAAAATGAGCAGTTCTTC. Its protein is CASSLEGTSGGALQNEQFF.